This T cell receptor beta chain is from a study of shared clonotypes between healthy human individuals (dated by TCRdb to the early 2020s). For the wider study: Two women and a few men aged 18 to 49 years were included in the cohort. For each donor, CD4 naive and CD4 memory were each given three plates, CD8 naive was given two plates, and CD8 memory was given one plate. To estimate repertoire size and how much clonotypes are shared between individuals, the study performed deep sequencing of blood TCR repertoires from roughly five healthy adults. To increase sequencing depth and limit assay-specific biases, different laboratories used diverse techniques to prepare libraries and sequence TCR repertoires. Each donor's leukapheresis produced roughly between roughly 0.85 and 10 billion PBMCs.

Donors were healthy HIV-negative adults with no recently reported acute infections or vaccinations. Only Caucasian adults living in Nashville, Tennessee, USA were represented among the donors. CD4+ T cells were enriched through magnetic negative selection, after which naive cells were positively selected on CD45RA and the remaining negative fraction served as the memory subset. Blood was collected by leukapheresis, and PBMCs were isolated by Ficoll-Histopaque density gradient centrifugation and then cryopreserved in liquid nitrogen vapor phase. Analytical flow cytometry was used to check the purity and quantity of every magnetically sorted T cell population. From each sorted fraction, genomic DNA was isolated and quantified by UV absorbance on a Nanodrop 2000c. Details on this clone: It lacks a known antigen. The input lacks base qualities; no much larger clone sits a single base away.

What the work shows at the level of the full study, not this receptor alone: Estimated clonotype richness was generally larger for naive than for memory subsets. Rarefaction of sorted-subset datasets indicated incomplete sequencing despite the large sequencing depth. Sampling was restricted to blood, and TCR repertoires in tissue are likely to differ from TCR repertoires in blood. Compared with non-shared clonotypes, the clonotypes found in all four sorted-subset donors had higher generation probabilities. The genetic and exposure-history diversity represented was limited by the small number of donors. Based on pairwise subsampling, the degree of clonotype sharing among donors was expected to be affected by sequencing depth. Across a handful of donors, approximately 4.6% of naive CD4, roughly 3.3% of naive CD8, around 2.5% of memory CD4, and under 0.45% of memory CD8 clonotypes were shared.

V is trimmed back by 5 bases and J by 2 bases, and the junction contains 8 bases that no gene match accounts for. The CDR1 and CDR2 encoded by the germline V gene are SGHVS and FNYEAQ. From the cysteine through the phenylalanine, the CDR3 covers 16 amino acids. The only DNA kept is the CDR3, 48 bases in frame from the first base. Using the deep immunoSEQ assay, TCR CDR3 regions were amplified from genomic DNA by multiplex PCR. Genomic DNA extracted from each cell subset was distributed evenly over all wells of several immunoSEQ 96-well plates, and each plate served as one replicate. For sorted subsets, each replicate PCR was loaded with approximately 190 ng genomic DNA, equivalent to 30,000 to 35,000 T cell genomes. Purified libraries were measured with a Qubit 3.0 fluorometer, size-checked on a Bioanalyzer 2100, and measured again with the KAPA Library Quantification kit. Each immunoSEQ 96-well plate was sequenced on its own single-read 150-cycle Illumina NextSeq 550 flow cell. The study's own analysis went as follows. The immunoSEQ output contained only junctional sequences without quality scores, so filtering could not match that applied to full-length reads. Sequences were annotated with PyIR, a Python wrapper for IgBLAST v1.9, and V/J genes and CDR3 were assigned using IMGT germline references. Reads were filtered out if the reads had weak V/J assignments (E-value above 1e-6), no CDR3, stop codons, out-of-frame junctions, or ambiguous translated residues. A V3J clonotype was defined by an identical inferred V gene, J gene, and CDR3 amino acid sequence. To compute the percentage overlap between repertoires, the number of shared unique clonotypes was divided by the size of the smaller repertoire. Repertoire richness was assessed with RTK rarefaction, the Chao1 estimator, and Recon v2.1 estimates of unobserved clonotypes. Generation probabilities were computed with OLGA for all TCRbeta clonotypes obtained by the gDNA method from a handful of donors. In its TCRdb copy, this immuneACCESS table keeps in-frame sequences only and misses some clones. Where compared with another copy, unresolved V genes explain less than half of these, and the others have no known cause. V and J calls and clone size are given by that table; D and trimming were obtained from the DNA. For this sample the table gives about 1,500,000 clones, of which about 96% were detected only once. The ten top clones hold roughly 1.2% of the sample.

Sequenced sample: naive CD4+ T cells sorted from blood. In light of the paper, this sample's cell subset or site label describes: CD45RA+ positively selected. The sequence came from a man aged 25 to 40 in good health. The chain links TRBV7-6 with TRBJ2-5, and 10 bases in between align with TRBD1. Here is the DNA: TGTGCCAGCAGCCCCTGGACAGGGGGACTACAAGAGACCCAGTACTTC. This gives the protein CASSPWTGGLQETQYF.